This entry lists 8 T cell receptor beta chains sequenced from one sample in a study of Tregs in tolerant kidney transplant recipients. Here immunoSEQ multiplex PCR was the method, and the copy in TCRdb shows in-frame clones only, minus some. The table for this sample gives 30,000 or so clones. Sequenced here: CD8+ T cells from blood, sampled before the transplant. The receptors stem from a human donor who received a combined kidney and bone marrow transplant.

Comment on this clone: The sequence runs out 3 residues before the end of the CDR3; the remainder is reconstructed from the germline J gene. The rearrangement links TRBV20-1 to TRBJ2-2, with D perhaps TRBD2 (7 bases). This CDR3 is built from 16 residues. CDR1 DFQATT and CDR2 SNEGSKA come from the germline V gene (reference sequence). The V end lost 8 bases, the J end lost 2 bases, and 21 bases lay between the germline ends. CDR3 sequence reads: CSPWGGPITNTGELFF. The CDR3 DNA, read in part, is TGCAGTCCGTGGGGGGGCCCTATTACCAACACCGGGGAG.

On this clone: The read comes to an end 3 residues before the CDR3 does, leaving the germline J gene to fill in the end. J is TRBJ1-1 and V is TRBV19; possibly TRBD1 for D (6 bases). The germline V gene has CDR1 LNHDA and CDR2 SQIVND (reference sequence). Trimming shortened V by 3 bases and J by 7 bases, and 9 bases separated the two germline ends. The CDR3 totals 12 residues. The CDR3 region is CASSIGQLEAFF. Incomplete CDR3 DNA: TGTGCCAGTAGTATTGGACAGCTTGAA.

With regard to this clone: The sequence runs out 3 residues before the end of the CDR3; the remainder is reconstructed from the germline J gene. The chain couples TRBV5-1 to TRBJ1-2, with TRBD1 matching 10 bases. The V gene's germline CDR1 is SGHRS and CDR2 YFSETQ. Losses at the gene ends were 3 bases for V and 2 bases for J; bases not matched to a gene: 10. The CDR3 runs 17 residues. CDR3 DNA, as far as it was read: TGCGCCAGCAGCTCGTCTCCGGGACAGGGGTCGAACTATGGC. Its translation is CASSSSPGQGSNYG. The CDR3 in full is CASSSSPGQGSNYGYTF.

Comment on this clone: Read coverage stops 3 residues before the CDR3 terminus; the germline J gene supplies the remainder. The genes are TRBV19 and TRBJ1-1; a weak D match, TRBD1 (6 bases). Between the trimmed V and J ends, which lost 6 bases and 0 bases, there was a span of 8 bases. Germline lookup yields CDR1 LNHDA and CDR2 SQIVND (reference sequence). The CDR3 length is 13 residues. CDR3 amino acids: CASRDRLNTEAFF. CDR3 DNA (partial): TGTGCCAGTAGAGACAGGCTGAACACTGAA.

Concerning this clone itself: The read halts 3 residues ahead of the CDR3 end, with the missing end drawn from the germline J gene. The chain links TRBV5-1 to TRBJ2-1; TRBD1 matches 8 bases. V shed 0 bases, J shed 7 bases, and the junction held 3 bases outside the gene matches. The CDR3 length is 14 residues. Germline CDR1 and CDR2: SGHRS and YFSETQ. CDR3 region: CASSLGQGTNEQFF. The DNA read from the CDR3 is TGCGCCAGCAGCTTGGGACAGGGGACAAATGAG.

On this clone: The missing CDR3 end, 3 residues past where the read stops, is filled in from the germline J gene. The J gene is TRBJ1-1, the V gene TRBV2; unclear D gene. The CDR3 is made up of 10 amino acids. Germline V lookup: CDR1 SNHLY, CDR2 FYNNEI. The CDR3 spells CASLALLAFF. The covered CDR3 bases are TGTGCCAGCCTAGCTCTTTTG.

Of note for this clone: The read terminates 3 residues ahead of where the CDR3 ends, so the germline J gene completes it. The genes are TRBV6-2 or TRBV6-3 and TRBJ2-5, with 11 bases fitting TRBD2. Germline CDR1 is MNHEY and CDR2 is SVGEGT. The CDR3 length is 17 residues. Trimming at V came to 6 bases and at J to 4 bases, leaving 13 bases not matched to a gene. Here the CDR3 reads CASSQGVLAGVSETQYF. The DNA read from the CDR3 is TGTGCCAGCAGCCAAGGGGTACTAGCGGGAGTGTCAGAGACC.

On this clone: The CDR3 end falls 3 residues outside the read, so it is completed with the germline J gene. The chain links TRBV20-1 to TRBJ1-6; 9 bases are shared with TRBD1. The CDR3 is 14 amino acids. Germline V CDR1 and CDR2: DFQATT, SNEGSKA (reference sequence). Trimming cost V 6 bases and J 9 bases; bases outside gene matches: 9. The chain's CDR3 is CSAPWTGDGSPLHF. The CDR3 DNA, read in part, is TGCAGTGCCCCCTGGACAGGGGATGGTTCACCC.